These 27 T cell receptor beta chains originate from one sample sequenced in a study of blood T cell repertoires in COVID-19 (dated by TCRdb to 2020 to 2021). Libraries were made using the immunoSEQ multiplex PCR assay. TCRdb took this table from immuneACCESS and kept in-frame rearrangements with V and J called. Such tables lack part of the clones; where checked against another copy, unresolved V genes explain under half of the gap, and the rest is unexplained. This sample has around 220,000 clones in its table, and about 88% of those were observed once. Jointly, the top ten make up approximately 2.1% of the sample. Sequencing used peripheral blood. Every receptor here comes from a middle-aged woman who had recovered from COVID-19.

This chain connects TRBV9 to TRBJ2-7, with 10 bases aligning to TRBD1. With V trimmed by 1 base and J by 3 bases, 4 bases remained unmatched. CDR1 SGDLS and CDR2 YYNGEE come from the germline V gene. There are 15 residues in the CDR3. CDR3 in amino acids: CASSVTGTGVYEQYF. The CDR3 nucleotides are TGTGCCAGCAGCGTAACCGGGACAGGGGTCTACGAGCAGTACTTC.

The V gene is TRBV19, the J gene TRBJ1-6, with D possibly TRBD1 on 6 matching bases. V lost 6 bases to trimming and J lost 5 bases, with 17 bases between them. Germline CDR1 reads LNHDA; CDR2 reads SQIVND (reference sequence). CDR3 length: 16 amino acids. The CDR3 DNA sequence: TGTGCCAGTAGCCGGGGGGGGGCTCTGGATAATTCACCCCTCCACTTT. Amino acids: CASSRGGALDNSPLHF.

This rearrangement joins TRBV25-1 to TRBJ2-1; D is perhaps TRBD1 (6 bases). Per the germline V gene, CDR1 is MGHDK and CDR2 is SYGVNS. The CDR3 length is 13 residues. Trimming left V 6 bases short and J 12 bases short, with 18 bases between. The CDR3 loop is CASRLKMTGLQFF. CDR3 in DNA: TGTGCCAGCAGACTAAAGATGACAGGTTTGCAGTTCTTC. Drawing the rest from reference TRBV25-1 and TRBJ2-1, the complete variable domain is EADIYQTPRYLVIGTGKKITLECSQTMGHDKMYWYQQDPGMELHLIHYSYGVNSTEKGDLSSESTVSRIRTEHFPLTLESARPSHTSQYLCASRLKMTGLQFFGPGTRLTVL.

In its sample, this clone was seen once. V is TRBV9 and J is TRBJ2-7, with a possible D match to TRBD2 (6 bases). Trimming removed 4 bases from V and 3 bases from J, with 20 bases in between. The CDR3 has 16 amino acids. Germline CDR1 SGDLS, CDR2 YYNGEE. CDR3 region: CASSQAEGGPLYEQYF. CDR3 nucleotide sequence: TGTGCCAGCAGCCAGGCTGAGGGAGGCCCCCTCTACGAGCAGTACTTC.

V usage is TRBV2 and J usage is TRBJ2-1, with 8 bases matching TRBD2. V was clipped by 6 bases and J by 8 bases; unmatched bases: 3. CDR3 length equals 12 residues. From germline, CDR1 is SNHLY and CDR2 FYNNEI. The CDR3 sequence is CASSGLAHEQFF. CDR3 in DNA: TGTGCCAGCAGCGGACTAGCCCATGAGCAGTTCTTC.

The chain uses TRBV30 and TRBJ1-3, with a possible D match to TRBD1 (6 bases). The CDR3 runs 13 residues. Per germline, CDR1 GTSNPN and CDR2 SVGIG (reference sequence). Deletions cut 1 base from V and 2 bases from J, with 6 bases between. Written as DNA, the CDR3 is TGTGCCTGGAGTGCAGGGGCTGGAAACACCATATATTTT. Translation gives CAWSAGAGNTIYF.

CDR3 protein: CASSIGTPAGGEQFF. The CDR3 DNA reads TGTGCCAGTAGTATCGGGACTCCCGCGGGGGGTGAGCAGTTCTTC. V gene TRBV19 combines with J gene TRBJ2-1; 8 bases line up with TRBD2. The V segment lost 3 bases and the J segment 9 bases; nucleotides outside the gene matches: 10. The germline V gene encodes CDR1 LNHDA and CDR2 SQIVND (reference sequence). The CDR3 is 15 amino acids.

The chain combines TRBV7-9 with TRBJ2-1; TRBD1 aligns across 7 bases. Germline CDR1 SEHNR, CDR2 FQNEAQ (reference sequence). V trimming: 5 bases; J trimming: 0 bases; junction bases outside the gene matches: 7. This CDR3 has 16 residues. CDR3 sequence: CASSPEGAYSYNEQFF. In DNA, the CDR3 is TGTGCCAGCAGCCCCGAGGGGGCTTACTCCTACAATGAGCAGTTCTTC. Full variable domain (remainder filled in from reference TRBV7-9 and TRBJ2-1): DTGVSQNPRHKITKRGQNVTFRCDPISEHNRLYWYRQTLGQGPEFLTYFQNEAQLEKSRLLSDRFSAERPKGSFSTLEIQRTEQGDSAMYLCASSPEGAYSYNEQFFGPGTRLTVL.

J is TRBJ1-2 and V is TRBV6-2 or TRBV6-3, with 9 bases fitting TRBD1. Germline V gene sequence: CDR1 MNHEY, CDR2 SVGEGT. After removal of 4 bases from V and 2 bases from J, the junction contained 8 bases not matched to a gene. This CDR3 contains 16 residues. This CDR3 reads CASSFDDRGRNYGYTF. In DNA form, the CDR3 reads TGTGCCAGCAGTTTCGACGACAGGGGGAGGAACTATGGCTACACCTTC.

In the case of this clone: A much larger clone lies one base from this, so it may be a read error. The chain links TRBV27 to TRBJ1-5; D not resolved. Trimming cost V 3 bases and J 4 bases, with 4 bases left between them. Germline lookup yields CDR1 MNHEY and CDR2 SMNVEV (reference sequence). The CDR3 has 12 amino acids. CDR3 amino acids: CASSFPNQPQHF. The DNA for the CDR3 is TGTGCCAGCAGTTTCCCAAATCAGCCCCAGCATTTT.

DNA for the CDR3: TGCGCCAGCAGCTTGGGGGACTTAGAGCAGTTCTTC. Translated, it gives CASSLGDLEQFF. The chain employs TRBV5-1 and TRBJ2-1; a weak D match, TRBD2 (6 bases). The CDR3 spans 12 residues. V gave up 0 bases and J gave up 10 bases, with 8 bases separating them. Germline loops: CDR1 SGHRS, CDR2 YFSETQ. The full variable domain, rest sourced from reference TRBV5-1 and TRBJ2-1, is KAGVTQTPRYLIKTRGQQVTLSCSPISGHRSVSWYQQTPGQGLQFLFEYFSETQRNKGNFPGRFSGRQFSNSRSEMNVSTLELGDSALYLCASSLGDLEQFFGPGTRLTVL.

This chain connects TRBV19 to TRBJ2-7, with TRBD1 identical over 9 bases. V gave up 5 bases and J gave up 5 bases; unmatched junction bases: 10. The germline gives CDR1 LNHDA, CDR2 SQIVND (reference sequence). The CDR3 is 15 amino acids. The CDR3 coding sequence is TGTGCCAGTAGTTTCCGGGACAGGGCTCCCAACGAGCAGTACTTC. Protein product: CASSFRDRAPNEQYF.

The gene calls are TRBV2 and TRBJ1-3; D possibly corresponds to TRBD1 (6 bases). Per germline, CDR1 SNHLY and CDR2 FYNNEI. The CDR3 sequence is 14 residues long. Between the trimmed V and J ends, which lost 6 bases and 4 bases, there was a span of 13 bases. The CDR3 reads CASSLQGYGNTIYF. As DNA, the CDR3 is TGTGCCAGCAGCCTACAGGGTTACGGAAACACCATATATTTT. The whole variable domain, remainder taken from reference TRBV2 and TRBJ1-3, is EPEVTQTPSHQVTQMGQEVILRCVPISNHLYFYWYRQILGQKVEFLVSFYNNEISEKSEIFDDQFSVERPDGSNFTLKIRSTKLEDSAMYFCASSLQGYGNTIYFGEGSWLTVV.

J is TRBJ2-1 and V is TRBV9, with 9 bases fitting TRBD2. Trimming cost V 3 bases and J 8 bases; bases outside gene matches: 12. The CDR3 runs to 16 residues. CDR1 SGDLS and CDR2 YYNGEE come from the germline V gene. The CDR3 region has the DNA TGTGCCAGCAGCGCCGCTAGCGGGGTAGCTTGGGATGAGCAGTTCTTC. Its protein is CASSAASGVAWDEQFF.

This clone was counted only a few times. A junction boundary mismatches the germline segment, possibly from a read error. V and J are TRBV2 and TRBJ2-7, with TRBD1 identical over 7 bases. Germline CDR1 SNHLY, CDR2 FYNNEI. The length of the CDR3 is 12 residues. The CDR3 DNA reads TGTGCCAGCAATGAAGGGGGCAGGGAGCAGTACTTC. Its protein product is CASNEGGREQYF.

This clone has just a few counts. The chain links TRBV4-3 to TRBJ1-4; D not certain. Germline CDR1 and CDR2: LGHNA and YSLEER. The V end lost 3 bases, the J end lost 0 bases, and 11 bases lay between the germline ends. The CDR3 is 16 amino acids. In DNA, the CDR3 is TGCGCCAGCAGCCACAGTCCGGAGGCAACTAATGAAAAACTGTTTTTT. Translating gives CASSHSPEATNEKLFF.

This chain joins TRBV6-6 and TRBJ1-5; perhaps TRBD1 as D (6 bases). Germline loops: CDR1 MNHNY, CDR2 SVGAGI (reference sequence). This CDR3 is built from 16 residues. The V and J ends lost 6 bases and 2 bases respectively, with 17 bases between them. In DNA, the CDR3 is TGTGCCAGCAGGTCCGCGGGGGGCTCGGGCAATCAGCCCCAGCATTTT. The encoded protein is CASRSAGGSGNQPQHF.

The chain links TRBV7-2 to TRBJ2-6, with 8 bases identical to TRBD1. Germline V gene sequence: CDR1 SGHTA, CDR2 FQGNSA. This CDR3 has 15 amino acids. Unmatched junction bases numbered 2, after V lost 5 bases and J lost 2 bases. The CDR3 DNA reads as TGTGCCAGCAGCCCGGACAGGGCTGGGGCCAACGTCCTGACTTTC. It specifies CASSPDRAGANVLTF.

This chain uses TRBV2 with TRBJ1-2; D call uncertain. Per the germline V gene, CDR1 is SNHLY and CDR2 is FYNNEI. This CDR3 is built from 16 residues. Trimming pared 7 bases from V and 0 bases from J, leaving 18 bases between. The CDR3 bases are TGTGCCAGCACCCCGTCCGGGGTTCAAGCTAACTATGGCTACACCTTC. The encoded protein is CASTPSGVQANYGYTF.

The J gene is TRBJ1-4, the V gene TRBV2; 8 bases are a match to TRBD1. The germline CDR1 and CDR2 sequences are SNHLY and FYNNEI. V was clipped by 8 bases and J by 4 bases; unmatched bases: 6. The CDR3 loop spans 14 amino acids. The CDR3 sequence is CASGGQAGNEKLFF. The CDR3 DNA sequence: TGTGCCAGCGGGGGACAGGCCGGTAATGAAAAACTGTTTTTT.

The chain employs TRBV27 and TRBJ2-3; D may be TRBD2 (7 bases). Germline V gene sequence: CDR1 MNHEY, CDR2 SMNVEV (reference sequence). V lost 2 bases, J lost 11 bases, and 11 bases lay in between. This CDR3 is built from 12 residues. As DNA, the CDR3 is TGTGCCAGCAGTTTACGAGGGGGGGGGCAGTATTTT. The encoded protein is CASSLRGGGQYF.

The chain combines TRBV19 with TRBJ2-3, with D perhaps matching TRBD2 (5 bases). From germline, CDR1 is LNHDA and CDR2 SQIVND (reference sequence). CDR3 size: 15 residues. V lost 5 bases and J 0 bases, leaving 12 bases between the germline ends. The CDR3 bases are TGTGCCAGTAGTGGAGAGGGCTCTAGCACAGATACGCAGTATTTT. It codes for CASSGEGSSTDTQYF.

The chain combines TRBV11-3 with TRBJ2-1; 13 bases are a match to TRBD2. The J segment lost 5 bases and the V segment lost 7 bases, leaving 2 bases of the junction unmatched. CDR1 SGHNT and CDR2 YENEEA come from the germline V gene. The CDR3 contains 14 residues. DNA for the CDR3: TGTGCCAGCAACGGACTAGCGGGAGACAATGAGCAGTTCTTC. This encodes CASNGLAGDNEQFF.

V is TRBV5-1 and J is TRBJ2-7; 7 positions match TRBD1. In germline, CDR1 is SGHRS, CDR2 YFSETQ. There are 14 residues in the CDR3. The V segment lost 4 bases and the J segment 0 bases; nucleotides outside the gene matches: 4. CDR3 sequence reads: CASSLDRSSYEQYF. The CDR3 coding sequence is TGCGCCAGCAGCCTGGACAGGAGCTCCTACGAGCAGTACTTC.

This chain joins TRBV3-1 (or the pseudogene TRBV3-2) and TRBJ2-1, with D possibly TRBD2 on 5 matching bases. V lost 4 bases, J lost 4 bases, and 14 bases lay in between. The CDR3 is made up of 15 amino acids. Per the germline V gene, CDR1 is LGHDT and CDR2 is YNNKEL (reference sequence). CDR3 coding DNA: TGTGCCAGCAGCCGGGAGAGCGTTAAGTACAATGAGCAGTTCTTC. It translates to CASSRESVKYNEQFF.

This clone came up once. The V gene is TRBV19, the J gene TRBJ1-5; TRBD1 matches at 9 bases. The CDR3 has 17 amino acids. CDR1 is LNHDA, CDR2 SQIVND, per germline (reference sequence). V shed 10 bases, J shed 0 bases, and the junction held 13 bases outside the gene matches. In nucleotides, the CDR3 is TGTGCCATTTGGCCGGGACAGGGTGACCCTAGCAATCAGCCCCAGCATTTT. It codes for CAIWPGQGDPSNQPQHF.

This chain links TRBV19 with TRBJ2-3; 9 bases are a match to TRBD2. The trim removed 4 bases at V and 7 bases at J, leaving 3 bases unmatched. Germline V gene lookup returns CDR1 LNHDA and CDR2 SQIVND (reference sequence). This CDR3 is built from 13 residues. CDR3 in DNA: TGTGCCAGTAGTACCGGGACTAGCAATACGCAGTATTTT. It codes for CASSTGTSNTQYF.